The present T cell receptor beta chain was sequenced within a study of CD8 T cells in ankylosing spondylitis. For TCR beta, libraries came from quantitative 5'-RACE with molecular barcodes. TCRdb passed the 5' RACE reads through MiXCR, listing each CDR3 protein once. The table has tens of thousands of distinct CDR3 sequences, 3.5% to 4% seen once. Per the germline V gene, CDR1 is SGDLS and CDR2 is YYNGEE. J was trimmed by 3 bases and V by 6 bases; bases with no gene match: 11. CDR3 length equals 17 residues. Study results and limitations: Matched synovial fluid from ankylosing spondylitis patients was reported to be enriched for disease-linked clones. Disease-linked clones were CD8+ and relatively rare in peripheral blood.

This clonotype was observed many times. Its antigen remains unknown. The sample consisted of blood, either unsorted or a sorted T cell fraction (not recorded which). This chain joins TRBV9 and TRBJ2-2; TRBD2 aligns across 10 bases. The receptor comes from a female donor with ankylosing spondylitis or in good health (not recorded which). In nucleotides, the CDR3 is TGTGCCAGCACAAAAGGGGCTAGCGGGGGTTACACCGGGGAGCTGTTTTTT. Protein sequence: CASTKGASGGYTGELFF.